This T cell receptor beta chain was documented in a study of a mutant IDH1 vaccine in newly diagnosed glioma. With 5 bases clipped from V and 2 bases from J, the junction kept 7 bases outside the gene matches. This CDR3 is built from 15 residues. Germline-derived CDR1 and CDR2 are MNHEY and SMNVEV (reference sequence). A note on this clone: Antigen unknown.

The protocol was immunoSEQ multiplex PCR, while the TCRdb copy is restricted to in-frame clones and leaves out a portion. Here the sample spans tens of thousands of clones, roughly 90% being singletons. Time point described: week 5, during vaccination. Vaccine doses each comprised 300 ug of mutant IDH1 20-mer peptide, with topical imiquimod. Material: PBMCs, obtained from a glioma patient whose treatment included an IDH1 peptide vaccine. This clonotype was sampled from a woman between 45 and 60 years old with glioma. The chain links TRBV27 to TRBJ1-2; TRBD1 agrees at 8 bases. The CDR3 loop reads CASSVGQDPNYGYTF. CDR3 coding DNA: TGTGCCAGCAGTGTGGGACAGGATCCCAACTATGGCTACACCTTC.